A selection of T cell receptor beta chains follows, all from one sample in a study of T cells after yellow fever vaccination. TCRdb reprocessed the 5' RACE reads via MiXCR and lists one record per CDR3 protein. The table records 11,000 to 15,000 distinct CDR3 sequences, under 7.5% of them present only once. Source: PBMCs, either bulk or a sorted T-cell subset (CD4+, CD8+, memory, or dextramer-sorted; not recorded which), taken on the day of the yellow fever booster vaccination. These TCRs come from a man younger than 35 who received the YFV17D yellow fever vaccine. CDR3s include the opening cysteine and the closing phenylalanine or tryptophan. A D gene is named only where the DNA matches it firmly. Clone size is given for some rows only: seen once, a few or many times, or a class if the clone is expanded.

J gene,clone size,V gene,D gene,CDR3 protein,CDR3 DNA
TRBJ1-5,many,TRBV7-2,-,CASSQGVGQPQHF,TGTGCCAGCAGCCAGGGAGTAGGTCAGCCCCAGCATTTT
TRBJ2-1,many,TRBV7-9,TRBD2,CASITQRGSSYNEQFF,TGTGCCAGCATCACACAGCGGGGAAGCTCCTACAATGAGCAGTTCTTC
TRBJ2-3,medium-sized,TRBV7-3,TRBD2,CASSSSSGGPNTQYF,TGTGCCAGCAGCTCGTCCTCGGGGGGGCCGAATACGCAGTATTTT
TRBJ2-5,-,TRBV29-1,-,CSVDFGGDQETQYF,TGCAGCGTTGATTTTGGAGGGGACCAAGAGACCCAGTACTTC
TRBJ2-2,many,TRBV19,-,CASSSETVNTGELFF,TGTGCCAGTAGCTCTGAGACAGTGAACACCGGGGAGCTGTTTTTT
TRBJ2-7,many,TRBV9,-,CASSVGGDRAYEQYF,TGTGCCAGCAGCGTAGGAGGGGACCGCGCCTACGAGCAGTACTTC
TRBJ2-1,many,TRBV18,TRBD2,CASSPGLAGRNEQFF,TGTGCCAGCTCACCCGGACTAGCGGGGCGGAATGAGCAGTTCTTC
TRBJ1-1,medium-sized,TRBV5-1,-,CASSTRGSDTEAFF,TGCGCCAGCAGCACCAGGGGCTCGGACACTGAAGCTTTCTTT
TRBJ1-1,many,TRBV4-1,-,CASSQGRAGDTEAFF,TGCGCCAGCAGCCAAGGACGCGCGGGGGACACTGAAGCTTTCTTT
TRBJ2-5,many,TRBV10-3,-,CAISESVAETQYF,TGTGCCATCAGTGAGTCAGTCGCCGAGACCCAGTACTTC
TRBJ1-1,-,TRBV27,-,CASSLYGEAFF,TGTGCCAGCAGTTTATACGGTGAAGCTTTCTTT
TRBJ1-6,many,TRBV7-2,-,CASSLLTLHF,TGTGCCAGCAGCTTACTGACCCTCCACTTT
TRBJ2-7,medium-sized,TRBV29-1,TRBD2,CSGGRGSYEQYF,TGCAGCGGGGGGAGGGGTTCCTACGAGCAGTACTTC
TRBJ1-4,many,TRBV9,TRBD1,CASSVVGQVIRGEKLFF,TGTGCCAGCAGCGTAGTGGGACAGGTGATCCGGGGTGAAAAACTGTTTTTT